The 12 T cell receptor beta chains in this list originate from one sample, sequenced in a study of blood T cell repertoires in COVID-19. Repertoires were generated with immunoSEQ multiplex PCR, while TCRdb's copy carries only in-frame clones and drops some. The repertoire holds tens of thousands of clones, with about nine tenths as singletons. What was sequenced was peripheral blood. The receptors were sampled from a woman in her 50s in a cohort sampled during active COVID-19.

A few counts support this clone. CDR3 amino acids: CASSLESGANYGYTF. The CDR3 region has the DNA TGTGCCAGCAGCTTAGAGTCAGGGGCTAACTATGGCTACACCTTC. V usage is TRBV7-9 and J usage is TRBJ1-2; TRBD1 is a possible D gene (6 bases). V dropped 1 base and J dropped 0 bases, with 9 bases sitting between them. Germline V lookup: CDR1 SEHNR, CDR2 FQNEAQ (reference sequence). This CDR3 comprises 15 residues.

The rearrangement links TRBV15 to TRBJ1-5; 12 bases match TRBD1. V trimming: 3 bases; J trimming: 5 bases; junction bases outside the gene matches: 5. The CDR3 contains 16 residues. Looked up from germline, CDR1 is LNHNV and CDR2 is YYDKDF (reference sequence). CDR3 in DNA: TGTGCCACCAGCAGGGGACAGGGGGCATTCTATCAGCCCCAGCATTTT. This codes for CATSRGQGAFYQPQHF.

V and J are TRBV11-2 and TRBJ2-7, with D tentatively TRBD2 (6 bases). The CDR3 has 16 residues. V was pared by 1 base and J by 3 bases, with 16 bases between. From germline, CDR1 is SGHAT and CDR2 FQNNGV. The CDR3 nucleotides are TGTGCCAGCAGCTTAGTTTTCGGGGGAGAGATCTACGAGCAGTACTTC. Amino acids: CASSLVFGGEIYEQYF.

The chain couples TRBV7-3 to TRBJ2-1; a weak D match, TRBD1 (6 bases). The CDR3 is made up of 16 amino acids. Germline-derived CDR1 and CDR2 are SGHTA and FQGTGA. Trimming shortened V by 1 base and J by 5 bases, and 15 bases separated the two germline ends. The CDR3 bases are TGTGCCAGCAGCTTAAGTCTGGGGGCGTTCCACAATGAGCAGTTCTTC. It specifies CASSLSLGAFHNEQFF.

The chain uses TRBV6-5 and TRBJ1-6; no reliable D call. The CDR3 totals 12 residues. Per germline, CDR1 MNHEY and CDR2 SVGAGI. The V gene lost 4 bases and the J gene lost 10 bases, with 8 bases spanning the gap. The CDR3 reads CASSSAASPLHF. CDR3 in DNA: TGTGCCAGCAGTTCAGCGGCGTCACCCCTCCACTTT.

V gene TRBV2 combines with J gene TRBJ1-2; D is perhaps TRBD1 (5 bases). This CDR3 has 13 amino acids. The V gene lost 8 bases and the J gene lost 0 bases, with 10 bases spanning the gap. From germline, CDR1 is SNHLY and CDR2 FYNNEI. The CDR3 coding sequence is TGTGCCAGCCTCCGGGGGGCTAACTATGGCTACACCTTC. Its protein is CASLRGANYGYTF.

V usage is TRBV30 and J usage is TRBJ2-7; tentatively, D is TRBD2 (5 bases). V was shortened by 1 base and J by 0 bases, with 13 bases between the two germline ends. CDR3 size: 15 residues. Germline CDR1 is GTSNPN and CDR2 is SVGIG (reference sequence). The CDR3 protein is CAWSGYAGVSYEQYF. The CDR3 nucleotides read TGTGCCTGGAGTGGATACGCCGGGGTCTCCTACGAGCAGTACTTC.

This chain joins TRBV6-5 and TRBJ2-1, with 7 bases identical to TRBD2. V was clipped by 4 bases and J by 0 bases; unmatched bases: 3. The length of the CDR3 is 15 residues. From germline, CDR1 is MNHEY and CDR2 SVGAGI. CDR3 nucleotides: TGTGCCAGCAGTTCCTCGGGAGGCTCCTACAATGAGCAGTTCTTC. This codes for CASSSSGGSYNEQFF.

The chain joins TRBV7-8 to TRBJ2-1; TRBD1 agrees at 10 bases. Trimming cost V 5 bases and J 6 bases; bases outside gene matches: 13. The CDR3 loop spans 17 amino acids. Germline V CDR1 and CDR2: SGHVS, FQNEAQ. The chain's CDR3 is CASSPWTGGTPGNEQFF. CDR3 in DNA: TGTGCCAGCAGCCCCTGGACAGGGGGGACGCCTGGCAATGAGCAGTTCTTC. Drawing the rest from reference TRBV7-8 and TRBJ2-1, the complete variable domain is GAGVSQSPRYKVAKRGQDVALRCDPISGHVSLFWYQQALGQGPEFLTYFQNEAQLDKSGLPSDRFFAERPEGSVSTLKIQRTQQEDSAVYLCASSPWTGGTPGNEQFFGPGTRLTVL.

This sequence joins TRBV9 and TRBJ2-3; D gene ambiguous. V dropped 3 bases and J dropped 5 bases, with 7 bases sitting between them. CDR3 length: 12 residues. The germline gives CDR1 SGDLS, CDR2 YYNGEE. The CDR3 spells CASSAFQDTQYF. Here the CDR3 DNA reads TGTGCCAGCAGCGCATTCCAAGATACGCAGTATTTT.

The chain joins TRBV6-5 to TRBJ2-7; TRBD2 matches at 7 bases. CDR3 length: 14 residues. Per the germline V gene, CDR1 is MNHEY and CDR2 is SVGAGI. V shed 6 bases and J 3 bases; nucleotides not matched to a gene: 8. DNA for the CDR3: TGTGCCAGCAGCCCGGGTGGGGGGGGCTACGAGCAGTACTTC. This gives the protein CASSPGGGGYEQYF.

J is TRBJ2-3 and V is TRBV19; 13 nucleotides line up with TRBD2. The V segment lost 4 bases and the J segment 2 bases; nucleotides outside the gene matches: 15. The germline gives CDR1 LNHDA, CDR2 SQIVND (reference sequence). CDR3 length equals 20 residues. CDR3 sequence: CASSTNTGTSGDPFTDTQYF. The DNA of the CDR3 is TGTGCCAGTAGTACTAATACCGGGACTAGCGGGGATCCTTTCACAGATACGCAGTATTTT.